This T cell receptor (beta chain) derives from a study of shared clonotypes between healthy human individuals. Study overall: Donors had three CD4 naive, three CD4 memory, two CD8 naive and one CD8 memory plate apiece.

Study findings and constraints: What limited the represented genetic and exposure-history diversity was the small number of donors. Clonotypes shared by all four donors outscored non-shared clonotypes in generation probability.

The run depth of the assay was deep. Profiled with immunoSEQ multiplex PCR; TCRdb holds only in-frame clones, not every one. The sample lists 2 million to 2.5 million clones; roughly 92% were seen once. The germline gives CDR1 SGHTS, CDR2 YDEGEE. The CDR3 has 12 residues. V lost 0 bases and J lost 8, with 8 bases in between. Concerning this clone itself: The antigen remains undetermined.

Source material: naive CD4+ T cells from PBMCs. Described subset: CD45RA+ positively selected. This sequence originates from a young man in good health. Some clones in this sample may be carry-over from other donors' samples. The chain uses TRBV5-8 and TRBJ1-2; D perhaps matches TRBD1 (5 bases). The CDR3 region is CASSLDGGGYTF. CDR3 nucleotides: TGTGCCAGCAGCTTGGATGGGGGAGGCTACACCTTC.